In its sample, the clone carrying this T cell receptor beta chain was seen once. V was clipped by 5 bases and J by 9 bases, with 13 bases between them. The CDR3 totals 12 residues. Profiled with immunoSEQ multiplex PCR; TCRdb holds only in-frame clones, not every one. This table has 100,000 to 150,000 clones, about four fifths appearing once. This record belongs to a study of blood T cell repertoires in COVID-19. This rearrangement joins TRBV12-3 or TRBV12-4 to TRBJ2-5, with D maybe TRBD2 (7 bases). The specimen sequenced was peripheral blood. The TCR sequence derives from a man aged 55 to 69 with acute or convalescent COVID-19. CDR3 sequence (DNA): TGTGCCAGCAGTAGGGGGGGAGGGGCCCAGTACTTC. Translating gives CASSRGGGAQYF.